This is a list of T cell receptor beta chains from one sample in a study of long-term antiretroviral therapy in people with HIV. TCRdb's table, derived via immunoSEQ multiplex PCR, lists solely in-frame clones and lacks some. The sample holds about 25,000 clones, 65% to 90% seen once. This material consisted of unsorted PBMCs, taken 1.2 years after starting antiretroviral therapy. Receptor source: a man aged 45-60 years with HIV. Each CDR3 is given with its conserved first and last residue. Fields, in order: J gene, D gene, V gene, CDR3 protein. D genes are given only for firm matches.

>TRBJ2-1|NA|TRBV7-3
CASSLTTTGAARDNEQFF
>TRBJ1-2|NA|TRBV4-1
CASSQGPRRDGGYTF
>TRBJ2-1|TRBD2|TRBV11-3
CASSATSGALYNEQFF
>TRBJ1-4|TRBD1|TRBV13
CASSPSRQGATNEKLFF
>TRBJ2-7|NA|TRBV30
CAWKKFARAYEQYF
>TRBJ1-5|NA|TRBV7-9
CASSSSESNQPQHF
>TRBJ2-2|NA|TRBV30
CAWSKEITGELFF
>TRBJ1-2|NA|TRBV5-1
CASSSSGDYGYTF
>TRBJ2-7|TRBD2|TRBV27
CASSLKGTRSHRSYEQYF
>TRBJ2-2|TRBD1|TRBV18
CASSPRSSGQGAGELFF
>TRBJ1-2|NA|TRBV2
CASSEMNYGGYTF
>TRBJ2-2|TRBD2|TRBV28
CASSYAGANTGELFF
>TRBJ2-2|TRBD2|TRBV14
CASSQEPWGGFELFF
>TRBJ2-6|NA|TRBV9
CASSVGSLSGANVLTF
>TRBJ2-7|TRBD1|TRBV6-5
CASKGQGHEQYF
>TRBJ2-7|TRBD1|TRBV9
CASSVSGQGAYEQYF
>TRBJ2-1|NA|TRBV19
CASAIAGQQFF
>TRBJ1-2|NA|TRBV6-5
CASSRGEYGYTF
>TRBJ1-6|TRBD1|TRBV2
CASRLGTGGSYNSPLHF
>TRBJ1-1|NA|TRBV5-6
CASSSDMNTEAFF
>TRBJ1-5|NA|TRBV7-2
CASSISVGGDRDF
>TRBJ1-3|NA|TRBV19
CASKLGRLGQPSSSGNTIYF
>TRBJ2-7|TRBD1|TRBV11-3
CASSLEKGGGSYEQYF
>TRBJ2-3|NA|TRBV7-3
CASSLGTSNTQYF
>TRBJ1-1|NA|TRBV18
CASSSGSRGGTNTEAFF
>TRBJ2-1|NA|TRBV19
CASSIYGNEQFF
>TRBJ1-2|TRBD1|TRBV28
CASSSPGTGRNYGYTF
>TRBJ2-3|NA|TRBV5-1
CASSPTGTNTDTQYF
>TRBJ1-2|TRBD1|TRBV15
CATSRGDSFYGYTF
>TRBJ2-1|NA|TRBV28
CASCRLSASYNEQFF
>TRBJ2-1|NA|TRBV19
CASRLDDSSYNEQFF
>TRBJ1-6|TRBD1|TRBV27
CASAWDRANSPLHF
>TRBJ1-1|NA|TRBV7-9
CASSLARVMNTEAFF
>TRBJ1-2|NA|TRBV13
CASSSSGVFYGYTF
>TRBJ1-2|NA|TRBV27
CASSLKGHGYTF
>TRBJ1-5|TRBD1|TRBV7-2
CASSPGTGGNQPQHF
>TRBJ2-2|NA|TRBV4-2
CASSQEPNTGELFF
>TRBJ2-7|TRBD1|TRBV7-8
CASSRTGMPYEQYF
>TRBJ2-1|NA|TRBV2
CASTGQHYNEQFF
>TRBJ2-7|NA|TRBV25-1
CASSEGGARGYEQYF
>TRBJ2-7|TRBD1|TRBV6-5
CASKHSRDRVYEQYF
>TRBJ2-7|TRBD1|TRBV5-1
CASSSTGDSYEQYF
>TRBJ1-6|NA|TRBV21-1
CASPRDVGNSPLHF
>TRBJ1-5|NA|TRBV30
CAWSPGDQPQHF
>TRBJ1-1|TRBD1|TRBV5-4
CASSGQGNTEAFF
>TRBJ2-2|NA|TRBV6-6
CASKSQGYTGELFF
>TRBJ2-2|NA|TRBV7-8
CASSLAQGSTGELFF
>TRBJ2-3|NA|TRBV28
CASRRAGADTQYF
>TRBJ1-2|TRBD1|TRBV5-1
CASSLDMGQVYRTF
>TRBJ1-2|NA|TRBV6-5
CASRLKSDGYTF
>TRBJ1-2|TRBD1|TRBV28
CASSYPGQGYGYTF
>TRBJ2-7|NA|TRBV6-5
CASSPTEGKLYEQYF
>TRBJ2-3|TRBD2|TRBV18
CASSPLLTSGASTDTQYF
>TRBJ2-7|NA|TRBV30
CAWSVTSYEQYF
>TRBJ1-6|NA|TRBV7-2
CASSLVGRDRVMTSPLHF
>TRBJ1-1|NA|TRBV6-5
CASSWSHYRNTEAFF
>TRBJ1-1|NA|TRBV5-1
CASRGQRYEAFF
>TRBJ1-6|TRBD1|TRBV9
CASSVEGTGNSPLHF
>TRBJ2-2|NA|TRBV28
CASSLKVYGGELFF